This T cell receptor beta chain originates from a study of T cells in Graves' hyperthyroidism and ophthalmopathy. Study conclusions and caveats: Blood shared most expanded thyroid clonotypes above 0.001.

Newly diagnosed patients aged 18 to 65 had hyperthyroidism of under 2 months' duration. Orbital computed tomography, thyroid ultrasound, serum thyroxine and TRAb, and clinical symptoms together informed the diagnoses. Each 10 ml fresh peripheral blood draw supplied the PBMCs. Germline CDR1 and CDR2: SGHRS and YFSETQ. There are 13 residues in the CDR3. Between the trimmed V and J ends, which lost 4 bases and 1 base, there was a span of 6 bases. What was amplified from RNA transcripts were TCR beta CDR3 regions. Initially, a first-round RT-PCR of the TCR CDR3 employed the HTBI primer set. TCRdb itself ran the multiplex PCR reads through MiXCR, one entry per CDR3 protein. This table holds 550,000 to 800,000 distinct CDR3 sequences, roughly 17% found once. This clonotype was detected many times. Its antigen is undetermined.

V gene TRBV5-1 combines with J gene TRBJ1-5; no clear D. Sequencing was carried out using blood. This clonotype was obtained from a man in his late teens or twenties with Graves' hyperthyroidism. The DNA for the CDR3 is TGCGCCAGCAGCCCCCTCAGCAATCAGCCCCAGCATTTT. As protein: CASSPLSNQPQHF.